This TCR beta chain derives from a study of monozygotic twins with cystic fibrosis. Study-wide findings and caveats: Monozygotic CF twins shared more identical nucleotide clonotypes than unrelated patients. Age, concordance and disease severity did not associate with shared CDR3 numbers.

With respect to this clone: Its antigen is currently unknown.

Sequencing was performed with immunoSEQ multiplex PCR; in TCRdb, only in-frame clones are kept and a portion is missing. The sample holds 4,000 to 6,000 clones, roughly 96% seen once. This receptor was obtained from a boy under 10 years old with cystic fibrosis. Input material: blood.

The chain's CDR3 is CASSLRTWDLGELFF. CDR3 coding DNA: TGCGCCAGCAGCCTCCGGACTTGGGATTTAGGAGAGCTGTTTTTT. The V and J genes are TRBV5-1 and TRBJ2-2, with a weak D call TRBD2 (5 bases). Germline lookup yields CDR1 SGHRS and CDR2 YFSETQ. V lost 4 bases and J lost 11, with 21 bases in between. The CDR3 has 15 residues.